Shown below are 27 T cell receptor beta chains from a single sample sequenced in a study of blood T cell repertoires in COVID-19. Generated by immunoSEQ multiplex PCR, the TCRdb table keeps only in-frame clones and is missing some. The sample has some 150,000 clones; approximately 91% are singletons. Source material: peripheral blood. The source is a woman between 65 and 79 years old with acute or convalescent COVID-19.

The gene calls are TRBV5-8 and TRBJ1-2, with D possibly matching TRBD1 (5 bases). The V end was cut by 2 bases, the J end by 0 bases, with 11 bases between. This CDR3 spans 15 amino acids. Per germline, CDR1 SGHTS and CDR2 YDEGEE. CDR3 nucleotides: TGTGCCAGCAGCTTTCTTCGGGGGACTAACTATGGCTACACCTTC. Its protein is CASSFLRGTNYGYTF.

This clone came up once. This sequence joins TRBV3-1 (or the pseudogene TRBV3-2) and TRBJ2-5; 7 bases are a match to TRBD2. J was trimmed by 2 bases and V by 4 bases; bases with no gene match: 4. Germline V CDR1 and CDR2: LGHDT, YNNKEL (reference sequence). The CDR3 covers 14 residues. The CDR3 nucleotides are TGTGCCAGCAGCCCTTCTAGCGGACAAGAGACCCAGTACTTC. It is translated as CASSPSSGQETQYF.

V is TRBV29-1 and J is TRBJ1-1, with 9 nucleotides matching TRBD1. CDR3 size: 14 residues. V shed 6 bases and J 0 bases; nucleotides not matched to a gene: 5. Germline CDR1 and CDR2: SQVTM and ANQGSEA. CDR3 DNA sequence: TGCAGCGTGGGACAGGGAGGGATGAACACTGAAGCTTTCTTT. This gives the protein CSVGQGGMNTEAFF.

V usage is TRBV5-1 and J usage is TRBJ2-1; TRBD2 matches 12 bases. Germline V gene sequence: CDR1 SGHRS, CDR2 YFSETQ. After removal of 4 bases from V and 5 bases from J, the junction contained 4 bases not matched to a gene. CDR3 length: 15 amino acids. The CDR3 is CASSVPSGGDNEQFF. The CDR3 nucleotides read TGCGCCAGCAGCGTCCCTAGCGGGGGGGACAATGAGCAGTTCTTC. The full variable domain, completed using reference TRBV5-1 and TRBJ2-1, is KAGVTQTPRYLIKTRGQQVTLSCSPISGHRSVSWYQQTPGQGLQFLFEYFSETQRNKGNFPGRFSGRQFSNSRSEMNVSTLELGDSALYLCASSVPSGGDNEQFFGPGTRLTVL.

The chain links TRBV2 to TRBJ1-2; 10 bases map to TRBD1. V lost 6 bases, J lost 5 bases, and 9 bases stayed unmatched. The V gene's germline CDR1 is SNHLY and CDR2 FYNNEI. The CDR3 contains 15 residues. The CDR3 loop reads CASRTGTGEVYGYTF. CDR3 DNA sequence: TGTGCCAGCAGAACCGGGACAGGGGAAGTTTATGGCTACACCTTC.

The V call is TRBV2, the J call TRBJ1-1; D unclear. CDR1 and CDR2 from the germline V gene are SNHLY and FYNNEI. Trimming pared 4 bases from V and 4 bases from J, leaving 10 bases between. The CDR3 contains 13 residues. CDR3 sequence: CASSGMGVTEAFF. The DNA for the CDR3 is TGTGCCAGCAGTGGGATGGGAGTCACTGAAGCTTTCTTT.

The V and J genes are TRBV7-2 and TRBJ2-7; possibly TRBD2 for D (5 bases). V lost 4 bases and J 1 base, leaving 11 bases between the germline ends. The CDR3 contains 14 residues. CDR1 is SGHTA, CDR2 FQGNSA, per germline. The CDR3 nucleotides read TGTGCCAGCAGCTCCTGGCCGGGGTCCTACGAGCAGTACGTC. This codes for CASSSWPGSYEQYV.

This chain joins TRBV25-1 and TRBJ2-2; the match to TRBD1 covers 9 bases. Germline V gene lookup returns CDR1 MGHDK and CDR2 SYGVNS. V trimming: 1 base; J trimming: 3 bases; junction bases outside the gene matches: 9. The CDR3 contains 18 residues. The DNA for the CDR3 is TGTGCCAGCAGTGAATTCGGGACAGGGAAGAAGCACACCGGGGAGCTGTTTTTT. Its protein product is CASSEFGTGKKHTGELFF.

This clone showed up just once. This chain joins TRBV6-6 and TRBJ2-7; TRBD1 agrees at 11 bases. Germline-derived CDR1 and CDR2 are MNHNY and SVGAGI (reference sequence). CDR3 length: 17 residues. V lost 5 bases to trimming and J lost 3 bases; unmatched junction nucleotides: 12. The CDR3 DNA reads as TGTGCCAGCAGTCCCCTACCGGGACAGGGGGTCTTCTACGAGCAGTACTTC. Translated: CASSPLPGQGVFYEQYF.

The rearrangement uses TRBV5-4 and TRBJ2-7, with 9 nucleotides matching TRBD1. This CDR3 comprises 14 residues. V trimming: 0 bases; J trimming: 6 bases; junction bases outside the gene matches: 4. Germline loops: CDR1 SGHNT, CDR2 YYREEE (reference sequence). This CDR3 reads CASSLGGQGAEQYF. CDR3 bases: TGTGCCAGCAGCTTGGGGGGACAGGGCGCCGAGCAGTACTTC. Full variable domain (missing parts from reference TRBV5-4 and TRBJ2-7): ETGVTQSPTHLIKTRGQQVTLRCSSQSGHNTVSWYQQALGQGPQFIFQYYREEENGRGNFPPRFSGLQFPNYSSELNVNALELDDSALYLCASSLGGQGAEQYFGPGTRLTVT.

Only one count was recorded for this clone. This chain connects TRBV5-1 to TRBJ2-5, with TRBD2 as a possible D gene (6 bases). Between the trimmed V and J ends, which lost 4 bases and 1 base, there was a span of 20 bases. Germline values: CDR1 SGHRS, CDR2 YFSETQ. The CDR3 loop spans 17 amino acids. CDR3 residues: CASSPTTGSFLQETQYF. The CDR3 DNA follows: TGCGCCAGCAGCCCAACTACCGGGAGCTTCCTCCAAGAGACCCAGTACTTC.

Points on this clone: Distinct nucleotide sequences in the sample also encode this CDR3. The V gene is TRBV18, the J gene TRBJ2-5; D gene unclear. With 2 bases removed from V and 4 bases from J, the gap between germline ends came to 5 bases. CDR1 is KGHSH, CDR2 LQKENI, per germline. The CDR3 is made up of 12 amino acids. CDR3 in DNA: TGTGCCAGCTCACCATCTCCAGAGACCCAGTACTTC. Encoded protein: CASSPSPETQYF.

The chain links TRBV19 to TRBJ2-7; 10 nucleotides match TRBD2. V was clipped by 5 bases and J by 5 bases; unmatched bases: 3. This CDR3 has 13 amino acids. Germline V gene data show CDR1 as LNHDA and CDR2 as SQIVND (reference sequence). The CDR3 region has the DNA TGTGCCAGTAGTTCAGCGGGGGGGAACGAGCAGTACGTC. This codes for CASSSAGGNEQYV.

V is TRBV3-1 (or the pseudogene TRBV3-2) and J is TRBJ1-2; weak D call: TRBD1 (6 bases). The ends were cut back, 6 bases at V and 6 bases at J, with 20 bases in the middle. CDR3 length: 15 amino acids. Germline assignment: CDR1 LGHDT and CDR2 YNNKEL (reference sequence). The chain's CDR3 is CASRRTGQIVDGYTF. Here the CDR3 DNA reads TGTGCCAGCAGAAGGACCGGACAGATAGTCGATGGCTACACCTTC.

The chain joins TRBV28 to TRBJ1-2; 7 bases are shared with TRBD1. Germline lookup yields CDR1 MDHEN and CDR2 SYDVKM. The CDR3 is 13 residues long. V shed 6 bases and J 5 bases; nucleotides not matched to a gene: 6. The CDR3: CASRQTGMYGYTF. As DNA, the CDR3 is TGTGCCAGCAGGCAGACAGGGATGTATGGCTACACCTTC.

The chain employs TRBV3-1 (or the pseudogene TRBV3-2) and TRBJ2-7; the D gene is possibly TRBD1 (5 bases). The germline V gene has CDR1 LGHDT and CDR2 YNNKEL (reference sequence). With 0 bases removed from V and 4 bases from J, the gap between germline ends came to 19 bases. The CDR3 totals 17 residues. This CDR3 is CASSQDQRAGWWYEQYF. The CDR3 DNA reads TGTGCCAGCAGCCAAGATCAAAGGGCAGGGTGGTGGTACGAGCAGTACTTC.

The V call is TRBV11-2, the J call TRBJ1-2, with 7 positions matching TRBD1. The CDR3 sequence is 15 residues long. From germline, CDR1 is SGHAT and CDR2 FQNNGV. V shed 5 bases, J shed 0 bases, and the junction held 6 bases outside the gene matches. This chain's CDR3 is CASSPWTGSNYGYTF. The CDR3 DNA is TGTGCCAGCAGCCCGTGGACAGGTTCTAACTATGGCTACACCTTC.

The chain links TRBV29-1 to TRBJ2-2; TRBD1 is a possible D gene (5 bases). The germline V gene encodes CDR1 SQVTM and CDR2 ANQGSEA. V gave up 7 bases and J gave up 4 bases, with 16 bases separating them. The CDR3 has 14 residues. The CDR3 DNA sequence: TGCAGCGGGCGAAGGGGCCGCGGCACCGGGGAGCTGTTTTTT. Residues: CSGRRGRGTGELFF.

This clone was counted a single time. This chain joins TRBV2 and TRBJ2-1, with 12 bases fitting TRBD2. The CDR3 is made up of 14 amino acids. Germline CDR1 reads SNHLY; CDR2 reads FYNNEI. Trimming cost V 9 bases and J 10 bases; bases outside gene matches: 10. CDR3 sequence: CASDPSGGAGEQFF. The DNA of the CDR3 is TGTGCCAGTGATCCTAGCGGGGGGGCAGGGGAGCAGTTCTTC.

The rearrangement uses TRBV5-6 and TRBJ2-7; D possibly corresponds to TRBD2 (5 bases). V dropped 1 base and J dropped 0 bases, with 14 bases sitting between them. CDR3 length equals 16 residues. The germline V gene has CDR1 SGHDT and CDR2 YYEEEE. DNA for the CDR3: TGTGCCAGCAGCTTGACGCTGGACTGGTCCTCCTACGAGCAGTACGTC. As protein: CASSLTLDWSSYEQYV.

This clone has just a few counts. This chain joins TRBV4-1 and TRBJ1-5, with TRBD1 identical over 9 bases. The CDR3 sequence is 14 residues long. From germline, CDR1 is MGHRA and CDR2 YSYEKL. The V gene end was trimmed by 5 bases and the J gene end by 5 bases; junction bases not matched to a gene: 4. The CDR3 is CASSFRQGDQPQHF. In nucleotides, the CDR3 is TGCGCCAGCAGCTTCCGACAGGGGGATCAGCCCCAGCATTTT.

The CDR3: CASSSRDRGFAGNTIYF. The CDR3 nucleotides are TGTGCCAGTAGTAGCCGGGACAGGGGCTTCGCTGGAAACACCATATATTTT. This chain links TRBV19 with TRBJ1-3; TRBD1 matches at 10 bases. V was clipped by 4 bases and J by 2 bases; unmatched bases: 8. Germline values: CDR1 LNHDA, CDR2 SQIVND (reference sequence). This CDR3 is built from 17 residues. The full variable domain, rest sourced from reference TRBV19 and TRBJ1-3, is DGGITQSPKYLFRKEGQNVTLSCEQNLNHDAMYWYRQDPGQGLRLIYYSQIVNDFQKGDIAEGYSVSREKKESFPLTVTSAQKNPTAFYLCASSSRDRGFAGNTIYFGEGSWLTVV.

The rearrangement links TRBV6-5 to TRBJ1-1; TRBD1 is a possible D gene (6 bases). This CDR3 is 15 amino acids long. Germline lookup yields CDR1 MNHEY and CDR2 SVGAGI. V dropped 0 bases and J dropped 1 base, with 9 bases sitting between them. CDR3 sequence: CASSYSTGKNTEAFF. In DNA form, the CDR3 reads TGTGCCAGCAGTTACTCGACAGGAAAGAACACTGAAGCTTTCTTT.

This clone occurred once. This chain links TRBV5-6 with TRBJ1-2; TRBD1 matches at 10 bases. Germline lookup yields CDR1 SGHDT and CDR2 YYEEEE. The J segment lost 5 bases and the V segment lost 4 bases, leaving 5 bases of the junction unmatched. This CDR3 is built from 14 residues. The CDR3: CASSRPGQGYGYTF. CDR3 DNA: TGTGCCAGCAGCCGCCCGGGACAGGGGTATGGCTACACCTTC.

This chain links TRBV5-1 with TRBJ1-2; 10 nucleotides align to TRBD1. The trim removed 4 bases at V and 3 bases at J, leaving 6 bases unmatched. The length of the CDR3 is 15 residues. Looked up from germline, CDR1 is SGHRS and CDR2 is YFSETQ. CDR3: CASSPGQGKDYGYTF. The CDR3, as DNA: TGCGCCAGCAGCCCGGGACAGGGGAAGGACTATGGCTACACCTTC. The full variable domain, with the rest looked up from reference TRBV5-1 and TRBJ1-2, is KAGVTQTPRYLIKTRGQQVTLSCSPISGHRSVSWYQQTPGQGLQFLFEYFSETQRNKGNFPGRFSGRQFSNSRSEMNVSTLELGDSALYLCASSPGQGKDYGYTFGSGTRLTVV.

A single count supports this clone. V gene TRBV5-6 combines with J gene TRBJ1-3; D perhaps matches TRBD1 (6 bases). The CDR3 runs 15 residues. Trimming cost V 1 base and J 4 bases, with 12 bases left between them. Germline CDR1 is SGHDT and CDR2 is YYEEEE. CDR3 nucleotide sequence: TGTGCCAGCAGCTTGTGGCAGGGGCCAGGAAACACCATATATTTT. Translating it yields CASSLWQGPGNTIYF.

V gene TRBV7-8 combines with J gene TRBJ2-5; 8 bases fit TRBD1. The V gene's germline CDR1 is SGHVS and CDR2 FQNEAQ. CDR3 length: 14 residues. Trimming took 4 bases from V and 5 from J; bases not matched to a gene: 6. The CDR3 sequence is CASSSGQGRETQYF. CDR3 nucleotides: TGTGCCAGCAGCTCCGGACAGGGTAGGGAGACCCAGTACTTC.